This is a list of T cell receptor beta chains from one sample in a study of T cells in Graves' hyperthyroidism and ophthalmopathy. TCRdb redid the calling of the multiplex PCR reads with MiXCR, one entry per CDR3 protein. This table holds 500,000 to 750,000 distinct CDR3 sequences, over 12% found once. The sequencing input was blood. These receptors all come from a woman aged 18-29 years with Graves' ophthalmopathy. Both conserved end residues are part of each CDR3. A D gene is named only where the DNA matches it firmly. Clone sizes are given selectively: once, few, many, or a class where the clone is expanded.

j_call	d_call	clone_size	v_call	cdr3_nt	cdr3_aa
TRBJ1-1	-	-	TRBV9	TGTGCCAGCAGCGTGTCCAGGGTGGGCACTGAAGCTTTCTTT	CASSVSRVGTEAFF
TRBJ2-3	-	-	TRBV5-4	TGTGCCAGCAGCTCTGGGACGGGACATCGACGTGATACGCAGTATTTT	CASSSGTGHRRDTQYF
TRBJ1-2	-	many	TRBV7-9	TGTGCCAGCAGACCTACAGGGTGGCAGGACTATGGCTACACCTTC	CASRPTGWQDYGYTF
TRBJ2-4	TRBD2	many	TRBV7-9	TGTGCCAGCAGCTTCCACGCAGCGGGAGGGGAAAACATTCAGTACTTC	CASSFHAAGGENIQYF
TRBJ2-7	-	many	TRBV18	TGTGCCAGCTCACCAAGGTCGACAGCCTACTCCTACGAGCAGTACTTC	CASSPRSTAYSYEQYF
TRBJ2-7	TRBD2	many	TRBV9	TGTGCCAGCAGCGTAGAAACTAGCGGACCCGGCGTGCAGTACTTC	CASSVETSGPGVQYF
TRBJ1-5	TRBD1	-	TRBV3-1	TGTGCCAGCAGCCAAGGGACAGGGGAGGCTCAGCCCCAGCATTTT	CASSQGTGEAQPQHF
TRBJ2-1	-	many	TRBV11-1	TGTGCCAGCAGCTGGAGGGGGAACAATGAGCAGTTCTTC	CASSWRGNNEQFF
TRBJ2-4	-	-	TRBV11-2	TGTGCCAGCAGCACTACCGGAAGCGGGGCCAAAAACATTCAGTACTTC	CASSTTGSGAKNIQYF
TRBJ1-2	-	many	TRBV20-1	TGCAGTGCTAGAGTCCGGGAGATAGGCTACACCTTC	CSARVREIGYTF
TRBJ2-2	-	few	TRBV10-3	TGTGCCATCAGTGAGTCGGGGCAGGATGTTTGGCAGTCGAACACCGGGGAGCTGTTTTTT	CAISESGQDVWQSNTGELFF
TRBJ1-1	-	-	TRBV7-2	TGTGCCAGCAGCTTAGCGACAGAGAACACTGAAGCTTTCTTT	CASSLATENTEAFF